The text below deals with one T cell receptor beta chain. What it binds is unknown. A read error may produce the germline difference seen at one junction end. Peripheral blood genomic DNA, not sorted cells or RNA, was the template. Multiplex touch-down PCR with TRB-A/B primers amplified rearranged V-D-J TRB sequences. Each CDR3 protein gets one entry after TCRdb re-called the multiplex PCR reads with MiXCR. The sample gives roughly 3,000 distinct CDR3 sequences, under 45% of which show up once; 5% to 6% is in the top ten. This specimen comes from a study of T cell repertoires in aging, cancer and after chemotherapy. Findings and limits, study-wide: Untreated cancer patients had significantly lower blood TCR diversity than age-matched healthy donors. Loss of evenness, beyond lost richness, contributed to age-related TCR diversity decline in cancer patients.

The length of the CDR3 is 17 residues. Germline V gene lookup returns CDR1 MNHNS and CDR2 SASEGT. The sequence derives from a human donor with a solid tumor. This rearrangement joins TRBV6-1 to TRBJ2-6, with 12 bases matching TRBD2. The specimen was blood. CDR3 protein: CVVASGRAGSGANVLTF. The CDR3 DNA sequence: TGCGTCGTCGCTAGCGGGAGGGCCGGGAGTGGGGCCAACGTCCTGACTTTC.